This TCR beta chain derives from a study of response to subunit inactivated influenza vaccine. Findings of the study overall: Each seasonal influenza vaccination, the authors suggested, recruits few new T cells.

This CDR3 is 16 amino acids long. Germline V CDR1 and CDR2: SGHRS, YFSETQ. J gave up 4 bases and V 0 bases, and 5 bases lay outside the gene matches. Comment on this clonotype: Its target is not known.

TCRdb fed the RT-PCR reads into MiXCR, producing one record per CDR3 protein. The table has hundreds of thousands of distinct CDR3 sequences, over 11% seen once. The chain couples TRBV5-1 to TRBJ2-3; 10 nucleotides line up with TRBD2. Sequencing used PBMCs from blood, obtained 14 to 15 days before vaccination. The clonotype comes from a man aged 50 to 59 who received an inactivated influenza vaccine. The CDR3 spells CASSLAGTSVADTQYF. In nucleotides, the CDR3 is TGCGCCAGCAGCTTGGCCGGGACTAGCGTGGCAGATACGCAGTATTTT.